This TCR beta chain was identified in a study of OX40 agonist ivuxolimab in advanced cancers. As for the study in general: Three patients responded partially, comprising one with hepatocellular carcinoma and two with cutaneous melanoma.

The protocol was immunoSEQ multiplex PCR, while the TCRdb copy is restricted to in-frame clones and leaves out a portion. The repertoire holds 70,000 to 85,000 clones, with around 94% as singletons. In the case of this clone: Antigen unknown.

Broader study findings: Some nonresponders also had low normalized T-cell clonal expansion. It was not determined which antigens were specifically recognized by the peripheral T cells that had undergone clonal expansion.

The clonotype was recovered from an adult with an advanced solid tumor such as melanoma, head and neck, liver or kidney cancer. Sequencing used CD4+ or CD8+ T cells sorted from blood, obtained in a trial of the OX40 agonist ivuxolimab.

DNA of the CDR3: TGTGCCAGCAGTTCTCCTCAGGGGGAGGCTACCTACAATGAGCAGTTCTTC. Protein: CASSSPQGEATYNEQFF. The chain has TRBV7-9 and TRBJ2-1; D possibly corresponds to TRBD1 (7 bases). Germline V gene sequence: CDR1 SEHNR, CDR2 FQNEAQ (reference sequence). The V end lost 6 bases, the J end lost 2 bases, and 20 bases lay between the germline ends. CDR3 size: 17 residues.